Shown below are 18 T cell receptor beta chains from a single sample sequenced in a study of blood T cell repertoires in COVID-19. Assay used: immunoSEQ multiplex PCR; TCRdb lists only in-frame clones, some missing. The repertoire includes under 500,000 clones, approximately 90% of them detected once, and approximately 2% sits in the top ten. Material for sequencing was PBMCs or T cells enriched from blood (not recorded which). These receptors all come from a woman between 18 and 30 years old with acute COVID-19.

This clone was counted once. The chain employs TRBV4-3 and TRBJ2-1; 8 nucleotides agree with TRBD2. Germline values: CDR1 LGHNA, CDR2 YSLEER. With V trimmed by 1 base and J by 1 base, 6 bases remained unmatched. The CDR3 is made up of 17 amino acids. DNA of the CDR3: TGCGCCAGCAGCCAAGGCGTGACGGGAGGGTCCTACAATGAGCAGTTCTTC. Translation: CASSQGVTGGSYNEQFF.

J is TRBJ2-5 and V is TRBV6-7; TRBD1 matches 9 bases. TRBV6-7 is classed as an ORF, of uncertain function. The CDR3 consists of 15 residues. Trimming cost V 5 bases and J 5 bases; bases outside gene matches: 9. The CDR3 DNA reads TGTGCCAGCAGTCGGGCACGACAGGGGGGGGAGACCCAGTACTTC. Translating gives CASSRARQGGETQYF.

The V gene is TRBV7-2, the J gene TRBJ1-6; D might be TRBD1 (5 bases). The CDR3 extends over 14 amino acids. The V end was cut by 3 bases, the J end by 8 bases, with 11 bases between. Per the germline V gene, CDR1 is SGHTA and CDR2 is FQGNSA. The CDR3 DNA sequence: TGTGCCAGCAGCTTTTATGGGGCCGATTCACCCCTCCACTTT. Translating gives CASSFYGADSPLHF.

V usage is TRBV5-4 and J usage is TRBJ2-3; TRBD1 aligns across 8 bases. The V segment lost 4 bases and the J segment 5 bases; nucleotides outside the gene matches: 18. Per germline, CDR1 SGHNT and CDR2 YYREEE (reference sequence). The CDR3 is 18 residues long. DNA of the CDR3: TGTGCCAGCAGCCCAGTGGGGGGCAGGGGGCGCCCCGAAGATACGCAGTATTTT. Its translation: CASSPVGGRGRPEDTQYF.

The gene calls are TRBV3-1 (or the pseudogene TRBV3-2) and TRBJ2-2; D is perhaps TRBD2 (7 bases). Trimming shortened V by 3 bases and J by 6 bases, and 20 bases separated the two germline ends. This CDR3 contains 17 residues. Germline V gene lookup returns CDR1 LGHDT and CDR2 YNNKEL (reference sequence). DNA of the CDR3: TGTGCCAGCAGCCAGGGGGGGCGTTTTCCGGGTCCCGGGGAGCTGTTTTTT. This translates into CASSQGGRFPGPGELFF.

The V call is TRBV4-1, the J call TRBJ2-7; 8 positions match TRBD2. Germline V gives CDR1 MGHRA, CDR2 YSYEKL. The CDR3 covers 14 residues. The J segment lost 4 bases and the V segment lost 3 bases, leaving 5 bases of the junction unmatched. CDR3 in DNA: TGCGCCAGCAGCCAGGTTAGCGGGAAATACGAGCAGTACTTC. Amino acid sequence: CASSQVSGKYEQYF.

The chain joins TRBV27 to TRBJ1-5; D is ambiguous. The germline V gene has CDR1 MNHEY and CDR2 SMNVEV (reference sequence). The length of the CDR3 is 16 residues. V lost 5 bases and J lost 5, with 19 bases in between. Here the CDR3 reads CASSPFYPGIYQPQHF. DNA of the CDR3: TGTGCCAGCAGTCCCTTTTACCCCGGGATCTATCAGCCCCAGCATTTT.

The J gene is TRBJ1-3, the V gene TRBV30; D unclear. The V end was cut by 1 base, the J end by 0 bases, with 13 bases between. CDR3 size: 16 residues. The V gene's germline CDR1 is GTSNPN and CDR2 SVGIG (reference sequence). CDR3 protein: CAWSGGIISSGNTIYF. Here the CDR3 DNA reads TGTGCCTGGAGTGGCGGCATAATCTCCTCTGGAAACACCATATATTTT. The full variable domain, its missing parts supplied by reference TRBV30 and TRBJ1-3, is SQTIHQWPATLVQPVGSPLSLECTVEGTSNPNLYWYRQAAGRGLQLLFYSVGIGQISSEVPQNLSASRPQDRQFILSSKKLLLSDSGFYLCAWSGGIISSGNTIYFGEGSWLTVV.

J is TRBJ2-7 and V is TRBV6-5; 7 bases line up with TRBD1. There are 15 residues in the CDR3. The ends lost 6 bases at V and 0 bases at J; junction bases unmatched: 8. The V gene's germline CDR1 is MNHEY and CDR2 SVGAGI. As DNA, the CDR3 is TGTGCCAGCAGCCTAAGACAGGGAAGCTCCTACGAGCAGTACTTC. Translation gives CASSLRQGSSYEQYF.

Concerning this clone: This CDR3 is missing its conserved last phenylalanine or tryptophan, likely due to a read error. The DNA is omitted, as the CDR3 cannot be located on it reliably, and the CDR3 follows TCRdb's listing. This chain connects TRBV12-1 to TRBJ1-1; TRBD1 is the table's D call and was not checked against the DNA. TRBV12-1 is listed as a pseudogene. The CDR3 is made up of 8 amino acids, end residues included. The CDR3 loop is CASSLTGR.

The rearrangement uses TRBV6-5 and TRBJ2-7; 11 bases are shared with TRBD1. The CDR3 sequence is 15 residues long. The germline V gene encodes CDR1 MNHEY and CDR2 SVGAGI. The junction had 7 bases not matched to a gene; V was cut back by 6 bases and J by 3 bases. CDR3 amino acids: CASRSDRGLLYEQYF. CDR3 nucleotide sequence: TGTGCCAGCAGATCGGACAGGGGGCTCCTCTACGAGCAGTACTTC.

The V and J genes are TRBV11-3 and TRBJ1-1, with 8 bases lining up with TRBD1. Per germline, CDR1 SGHNT and CDR2 YENEEA. The CDR3 totals 13 residues. J lost 5 bases, V lost 5 bases, and 4 bases had no gene match. CDR3 sequence reads: CASSDRGSTEAFF. The CDR3 nucleotides are TGTGCCAGCAGCGACAGGGGATCTACTGAAGCTTTCTTT.

The chain is built from TRBV7-9 and TRBJ2-3; 10 nucleotides match TRBD1. The length of the CDR3 is 17 residues. Germline V gives CDR1 SEHNR, CDR2 FQNEAQ (reference sequence). V lost 0 bases and J lost 6; bases outside the gene matches: 9. As DNA, the CDR3 is TGTGCCAGCAGCTTAGCCTCCGGGACAGGGGCGTGGGATACGCAGTATTTT. Its translation: CASSLASGTGAWDTQYF.

The rearrangement links TRBV5-1 to TRBJ1-4, with D possibly TRBD1 on 6 matching bases. The V and J ends lost 5 bases and 5 bases respectively, with 10 bases between them. This CDR3 comprises 13 residues. The germline V gene encodes CDR1 SGHRS and CDR2 YFSETQ. CDR3 nucleotides: TGCGCCAGCAGTCTCGGGACAAATGAAAAACTGTTTTTT. It is translated as CASSLGTNEKLFF.

The rearrangement links TRBV5-5 to TRBJ2-7, with D perhaps matching TRBD1 (7 bases). V dropped 0 bases and J dropped 6 bases, with 10 bases sitting between them. From germline, CDR1 is SGHKS and CDR2 YYEKEE (reference sequence). The CDR3 length is 13 residues. As DNA, the CDR3 is TGTGCCAGCAGCTTGGGGCAGGGGGGCGAGCAGTACTTC. Residues: CASSLGQGGEQYF.

V usage is TRBV10-3 and J usage is TRBJ1-5; perhaps TRBD1 as D (5 bases). CDR3 size: 14 residues. V was trimmed by 2 bases and J by 6 bases, leaving 11 bases between them. Germline loops: CDR1 ENHRY, CDR2 SYGVKD. CDR3 amino acids: CAISEGQGPQPQHF. As DNA, the CDR3 is TGTGCCATCAGTGAGGGGCAGGGTCCTCAGCCCCAGCATTTT.

J is TRBJ1-1 and V is TRBV5-6; 10 bases match TRBD1. The CDR3 consists of 14 residues. CDR1 and CDR2 (germline): SGHDT, YYEEEE. J gave up 7 bases and V 4 bases, and 7 bases lay outside the gene matches. The CDR3 coding sequence is TGTGCCAGCAGCATACCGGGACAGGGGAGTGAAGCTTTCTTT. It is translated as CASSIPGQGSEAFF.

This CDR3 reads CAWSVSDRSYEQYF. The CDR3 DNA is TGTGCCTGGAGTGTTAGCGACAGGTCCTACGAGCAGTACTTC. The chain recombines TRBV30 with TRBJ2-7, with a tentative D call TRBD1 (6 bases). CDR1 is GTSNPN, CDR2 SVGIG, per germline (reference sequence). V was shortened by 0 bases and J by 1 base, with 10 bases between the two germline ends. The CDR3 length is 14 residues.